These T cell receptor beta chains were read from a single sample in a study of T cells in Graves' hyperthyroidism and ophthalmopathy. TCRdb analysed the multiplex PCR reads with MiXCR anew, one entry per CDR3 protein. This sample carries 300,000 to 450,000 distinct CDR3 sequences, around 18% of them seen once, and the ten largest clones take 15% to 18%. Sequencing used blood. These receptors all come from a woman aged 40 to 55 with Graves' ophthalmopathy. Both conserved end residues are part of each CDR3. The D gene is left open where the match is weak. The size of a clone is reported for some rows only, either as once, few or many, or as a class for expanded clones.

many,TRBJ2-7,TRBV20-1,TRBD1,CSASTGRGLREQYF,TGCAGTGCTAGTACGGGCAGGGGGCTGAGGGAGCAGTACTTC
many,TRBJ1-1,TRBV2,.,CASIQLNTEAFF,TGTGCCAGCATTCAGTTGAACACTGAAGCTTTCTTT
many,TRBJ2-5,TRBV4-1,TRBD1,CASSQSGGAETQYF,TGCGCCAGCAGCCAATCAGGGGGCGCAGAGACCCAGTACTTC
many,TRBJ1-5,TRBV27,.,CASSLFGAGQPQHF,TGTGCCAGCAGTTTATTCGGGGCAGGGCAGCCCCAGCATTTT
many,TRBJ2-7,TRBV20-1,TRBD1,CSVPGQGAAYEQYF,TGCAGTGTTCCGGGACAGGGTGCAGCCTACGAGCAGTACTTC
many,TRBJ1-3,TRBV12-3/TRBV12-4,TRBD1,CASSLLLRQGLNSGNTIYF,TGTGCCAGCAGTTTACTCCTCCGACAGGGGCTAAACTCTGGAAACACCATATATTTT
many,TRBJ1-1,TRBV7-2,TRBD1,CASSIGQGRDTEAFF,TGTGCCAGCAGCATTGGACAGGGGAGGGACACTGAAGCTTTCTTT
many,TRBJ2-7,TRBV5-6,.,CASSDWRVTYEQYF,TGTGCCAGCAGCGACTGGAGGGTTACCTACGAGCAGTACTTC
few,TRBJ2-5,TRBV5-1,TRBD1,CASSLQQGETRYF,TGCGCCAGCAGCTTGCAACAGGGGGAGACCCGGTACTTC
many,TRBJ1-2,TRBV28,.,CASSLGGEYGYTF,TGTGCCAGCAGTTTAGGGGGAGAATACGGCTACACCTTC
.,TRBJ1-2,TRBV7-2,.,CASSLSPRYGYTF,TGTGCCAGCAGCTTATCCCCGAGATATGGCTACACCTTC
many,TRBJ1-5,TRBV7-8,.,CASSSRLGSNQPQHF,TGTGCCAGCAGCTCACGGCTGGGGAGCAATCAGCCCCAGCATTTT
.,TRBJ2-5,TRBV6-1,TRBD1,CASRFRGQVGETQYF,TGTGCCAGCAGATTCAGGGGGCAAGTGGGGGAGACCCAGTACTTC
many,TRBJ1-1,TRBV7-2,.,CASSFSGSRGTEAFF,TGTGCCAGCAGCTTTTCTGGTTCGAGGGGCACTGAAGCTTTCTTT
many,TRBJ1-1,TRBV12-3/TRBV12-4,TRBD1,CASSLDRGSGAFF,TGTGCCAGCAGTCTCGACAGGGGCTCTGGAGCTTTCTTT
many,TRBJ1-5,TRBV19,.,CASSISPGDSNQPQHF,TGTGCCAGTAGTATTTCCCCCGGCGATAGCAATCAGCCCCAGCATTTT
many,TRBJ1-3,TRBV7-2,TRBD1,CASSRDRVPGNTIYF,TGTGCCAGCAGCCGGGACAGGGTCCCTGGAAACACCATATATTTT
.,TRBJ1-2,TRBV6-5,.,CASSWVGNYGYTF,TGTGCCAGCAGTTGGGTCGGTAACTATGGCTACACCTTC
many,TRBJ2-5,TRBV7-2,.,CASSLIRGGETQYF,TGTGCCAGCAGCTTAATTCGGGGTGGGGAGACCCAGTACTTC
many,TRBJ2-7,TRBV25-1,.,CASSDPGVGRYEQYF,TGTGCCAGCAGTGACCCAGGGGTCGGGAGGTACGAGCAGTACTTC